These 14 T cell receptor beta chains were all obtained from the same sample, sequenced in a study of blood T cell repertoires in COVID-19. Sequencing was performed with immunoSEQ multiplex PCR; in TCRdb, only in-frame clones are kept and a portion is missing. This sample has fewer than 20,000 clones; 70% to 90% occur once, and the top ten carry 9.8%. Sequenced: peripheral blood. The receptors shown here come from a man in his forties with active COVID-19.

This chain joins TRBV18 and TRBJ2-3; D possibly corresponds to TRBD2 (5 bases). This CDR3 comprises 13 residues. CDR1 KGHSH and CDR2 LQKENI come from the germline V gene. V shed 2 bases and J shed 7 bases, with 10 bases lying between them. The DNA for the CDR3 is TGTGCCAGCTCACCAACTAGTTTGAATACGCAGTATTTT. Its translation is CASSPTSLNTQYF.

This clone was found once. V and J are TRBV18 and TRBJ2-1; weak D call: TRBD1 (6 bases). Between the trimmed V and J ends, which lost 2 bases and 4 bases, there was a span of 9 bases. Germline V gene sequence: CDR1 KGHSH, CDR2 LQKENI. CDR3 length equals 14 residues. The chain's CDR3 is CASSPARGYNEQFF. As DNA, the CDR3 is TGTGCCAGCTCACCAGCCAGGGGATACAATGAGCAGTTCTTC. The full variable domain, rest sourced from reference TRBV18 and TRBJ2-1, is NAGVMQNPRHLVRRRGQEARLRCSPMKGHSHVYWYRQLPEEGLKFMVYLQKENIIDESGMPKERFSAEFPKEGPSILRIQQVVRGDSAAYFCASSPARGYNEQFFGPGTRLTVL.

V gene TRBV4-3 combines with J gene TRBJ1-4, with 8 bases lining up with TRBD1. The CDR3 contains 15 residues. Germline V gene data show CDR1 as LGHNA and CDR2 as YSLEER. V shed 3 bases and J 4 bases; nucleotides not matched to a gene: 4. CDR3 region: CASSQATGVNEKLFF. The CDR3 region has the DNA TGCGCCAGCAGCCAGGCGACAGGGGTTAATGAAAAACTGTTTTTT.

This sequence joins TRBV9 and TRBJ1-1; possible D gene TRBD1, 6 bases. The germline CDR1 and CDR2 sequences are SGDLS and YYNGEE. The V end lost 0 bases, the J end lost 4 bases, and 19 bases lay between the germline ends. The CDR3 length is 17 residues. CDR3 DNA: TGTGCCAGCAGCGTAGGAGCAGGGGTCTCCTTGAGCACTGAAGCTTTCTTT. It is translated as CASSVGAGVSLSTEAFF.

The chain has TRBV7-8 and TRBJ2-7; weak D call: TRBD2 (6 bases). Trimming took 2 bases from V and 3 from J, leaving 14 bases between them. Germline CDR1 is SGHVS and CDR2 is FQNEAQ. There are 15 residues in the CDR3. The DNA for the CDR3 is TGTGCCAGCAGCTTAAAACGGGTAGCGGACTACGAGCAGTACTTC. It specifies CASSLKRVADYEQYF. The whole variable domain, remainder taken from reference TRBV7-8 and TRBJ2-7, is GAGVSQSPRYKVAKRGQDVALRCDPISGHVSLFWYQQALGQGPEFLTYFQNEAQLDKSGLPSDRFFAERPEGSVSTLKIQRTQQEDSAVYLCASSLKRVADYEQYFGPGTRLTVT.

This chain connects TRBV12-3 or TRBV12-4 to TRBJ1-1, with TRBD1 identical over 8 bases. With V trimmed by 5 bases and J by 4 bases, 3 bases remained unmatched. The CDR3 spans 13 residues. CDR3 DNA sequence: TGTGCCAGCAGTACAGGGGGAAGCACTGAAGCTTTCTTT. The encoded protein is CASSTGGSTEAFF.

The chain couples TRBV10-3 to TRBJ2-7, with TRBD1 as a possible D gene (6 bases). Germline V lookup: CDR1 ENHRY, CDR2 SYGVKD. The CDR3 loop spans 13 amino acids. The V and J ends lost 6 bases and 1 base respectively, with 10 bases between them. In nucleotides, the CDR3 is TGTGCCATCAGATATGGACAGTCCTACGAGCAGTACTTC. Amino acids: CAIRYGQSYEQYF.

This clone has just one count. CDR3 coding DNA: TGTGCCAGCAGGACCGGGACAGGGGCGGAAAAACTGTTTTTT. Encoded protein: CASRTGTGAEKLFF. This chain connects TRBV6-5 to TRBJ1-4, with 10 bases lining up with TRBD1. Per the germline V gene, CDR1 is MNHEY and CDR2 is SVGAGI. V shed 6 bases, J shed 8 bases, and the junction held 6 bases outside the gene matches. This CDR3 is built from 14 residues.

CDR3 in amino acids: CASASPGSTHEQYF. In nucleotides, the CDR3 is TGTGCCAGCGCAAGCCCGGGGTCTACCCACGAGCAGTACTTC. V and J are TRBV7-9 and TRBJ2-7; perhaps TRBD2 as D (5 bases). The V end lost 8 bases, the J end lost 5 bases, and 19 bases lay between the germline ends. Germline V CDR1 and CDR2: SEHNR, FQNEAQ (reference sequence). This CDR3 region has 14 residues.

The chain is built from TRBV6-2 or TRBV6-3 and TRBJ2-7, with 8 bases that match TRBD1. Unmatched junction bases numbered 6, after V lost 2 bases and J lost 0 bases. This CDR3 has 16 amino acids. Germline CDR1 is MNHEY and CDR2 is SVGEGT. CDR3 residues: CASSYPGTGSSYEQYF. CDR3 nucleotides: TGTGCCAGCAGTTACCCCGGGACAGGAAGCTCCTACGAGCAGTACTTC.

The V and J genes are TRBV6-1 and TRBJ2-1; D unresolved. The ends were cut back, 3 bases at V and 15 bases at J, with 15 bases in the middle. There are 12 residues in the CDR3. CDR1 and CDR2 (germline): MNHNS, SASEGT. The CDR3 nucleotides read TGTGCCAGCAGTGACAAGCAAACCAGGCGGTTCTTC. This codes for CASSDKQTRRFF.

The gene calls are TRBV7-9 and TRBJ2-7; 8 bases are a match to TRBD2. The CDR3 length is 17 residues. Losses at the gene ends were 5 bases for V and 2 bases for J; bases not matched to a gene: 14. The V gene's germline CDR1 is SEHNR and CDR2 FQNEAQ (reference sequence). Here the CDR3 DNA reads TGTGCCAGCAGCCCCCGTGTTAGCGGGACGGTCCCCTACGAGCAGTACTTC. As protein: CASSPRVSGTVPYEQYF.

This clone was found a few times. J is TRBJ2-7 and V is TRBV6-5, with TRBD1 as a possible D gene (5 bases). Germline V gene data show CDR1 as MNHEY and CDR2 as SVGAGI. Between the trimmed V and J ends, which lost 5 bases and 0 bases, there was a span of 8 bases. The CDR3 spans 13 residues. The CDR3 DNA sequence: TGTGCCAGCAGTCTCGGACACTCCTACGAGCAGTACTTC. As protein: CASSLGHSYEQYF.

This clone appeared a few times. The chain uses TRBV9 and TRBJ2-7, with 12 bases aligning to TRBD2. CDR3 length equals 16 residues. The germline V gene encodes CDR1 SGDLS and CDR2 YYNGEE. J gave up 0 bases and V 2 bases, and 3 bases lay outside the gene matches. The CDR3 DNA follows: TGTGCCAGCAGCGTCGGACTAGCGGGGTACTCCTACGAGCAGTACTTC. Protein product: CASSVGLAGYSYEQYF.